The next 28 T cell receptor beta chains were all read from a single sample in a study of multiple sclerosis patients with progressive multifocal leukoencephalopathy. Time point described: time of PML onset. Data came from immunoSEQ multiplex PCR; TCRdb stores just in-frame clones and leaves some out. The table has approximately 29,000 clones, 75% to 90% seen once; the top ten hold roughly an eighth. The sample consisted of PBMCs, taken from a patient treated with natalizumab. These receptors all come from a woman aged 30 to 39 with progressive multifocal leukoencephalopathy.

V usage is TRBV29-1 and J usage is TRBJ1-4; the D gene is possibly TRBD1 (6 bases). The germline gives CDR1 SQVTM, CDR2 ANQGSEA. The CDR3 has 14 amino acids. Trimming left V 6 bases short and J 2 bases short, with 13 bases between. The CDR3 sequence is CSVSLRGTNEKLFF. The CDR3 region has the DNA TGCAGCGTCTCCCTGAGGGGGACTAATGAAAAACTGTTTTTT.

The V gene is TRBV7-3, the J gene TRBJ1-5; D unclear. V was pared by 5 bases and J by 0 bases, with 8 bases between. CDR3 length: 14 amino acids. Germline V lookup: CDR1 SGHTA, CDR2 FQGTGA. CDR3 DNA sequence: TGTGCCAGCAGCCAAGGTGGTAGCAATCAGCCCCAGCATTTT. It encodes CASSQGGSNQPQHF.

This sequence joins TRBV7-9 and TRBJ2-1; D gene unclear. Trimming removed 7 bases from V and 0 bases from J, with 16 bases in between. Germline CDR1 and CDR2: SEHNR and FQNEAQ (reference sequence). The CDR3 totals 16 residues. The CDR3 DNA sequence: TGTGCCAGCACCCCCAGCGCCGTAGGCTCCTACAATGAGCAGTTCTTC. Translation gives CASTPSAVGSYNEQFF.

CDR3 in amino acids: CSVSGAAGNTIYF. The CDR3 nucleotides are TGCAGCGTTTCCGGGGCCGCGGGAAACACCATATATTTT. The rearrangement uses TRBV29-1 and TRBJ1-3; D may be TRBD1 (5 bases). Trimming left V 5 bases short and J 4 bases short, with 12 bases between. The CDR3 is 13 residues long. CDR1 is SQVTM, CDR2 ANQGSEA, per germline.

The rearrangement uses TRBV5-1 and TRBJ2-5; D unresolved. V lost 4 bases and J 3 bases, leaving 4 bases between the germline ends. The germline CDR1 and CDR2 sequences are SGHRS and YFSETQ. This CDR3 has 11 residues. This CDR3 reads CASSREETQYF. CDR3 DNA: TGCGCCAGCAGCAGAGAAGAGACCCAGTACTTC.

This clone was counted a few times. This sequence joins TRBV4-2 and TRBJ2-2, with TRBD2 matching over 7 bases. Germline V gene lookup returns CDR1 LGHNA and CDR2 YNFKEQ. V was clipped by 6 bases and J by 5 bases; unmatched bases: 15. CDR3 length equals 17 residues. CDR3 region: CASSTYAGDRETGELFF. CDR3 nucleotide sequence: TGTGCCAGCAGTACATACGCGGGGGACCGGGAGACCGGGGAGCTGTTTTTT.

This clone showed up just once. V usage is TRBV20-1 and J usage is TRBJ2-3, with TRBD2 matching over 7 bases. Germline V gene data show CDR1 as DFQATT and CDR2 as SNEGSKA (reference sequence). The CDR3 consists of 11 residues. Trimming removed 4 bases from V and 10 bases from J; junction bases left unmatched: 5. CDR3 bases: TGCAGTGCTACGTGGCGGGAGTCGCAGTATTTT. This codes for CSATWRESQYF.

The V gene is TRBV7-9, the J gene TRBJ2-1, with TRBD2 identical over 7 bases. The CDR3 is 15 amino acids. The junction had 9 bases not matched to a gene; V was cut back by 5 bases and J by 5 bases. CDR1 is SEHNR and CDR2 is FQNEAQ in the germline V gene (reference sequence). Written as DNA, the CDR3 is TGTGCCAGCAGCCCCACTCTAGCGGCGGACAATGAGCAGTTCTTC. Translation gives CASSPTLAADNEQFF.

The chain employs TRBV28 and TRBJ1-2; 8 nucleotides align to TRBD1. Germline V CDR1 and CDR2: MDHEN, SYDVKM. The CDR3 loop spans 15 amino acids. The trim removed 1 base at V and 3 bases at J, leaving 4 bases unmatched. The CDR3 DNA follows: TGTGCCAGCAGTTTATCAGGGGGCGCGTACTATGGCTACACCTTC. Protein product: CASSLSGGAYYGYTF.

This chain's CDR3 is CAWQEGRGGSPLHF. The CDR3 DNA follows: TGTGCCTGGCAAGAGGGCAGAGGGGGTTCACCCCTCCACTTT. This chain connects TRBV30 to TRBJ1-6; tentatively, D is TRBD1 (6 bases). The CDR3 spans 14 residues. V was shortened by 5 bases and J by 9 bases, with 17 bases between the two germline ends. Germline V CDR1 and CDR2: GTSNPN, SVGIG (reference sequence).

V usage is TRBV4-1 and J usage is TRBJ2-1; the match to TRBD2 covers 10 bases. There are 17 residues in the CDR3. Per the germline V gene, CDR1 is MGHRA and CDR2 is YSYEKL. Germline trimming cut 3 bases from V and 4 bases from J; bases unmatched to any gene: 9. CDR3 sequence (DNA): TGCGCCAGCAGCCAGGAATCTAGCGGGGGATCGTACAATGAGCAGTTCTTC. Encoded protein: CASSQESSGGSYNEQFF.

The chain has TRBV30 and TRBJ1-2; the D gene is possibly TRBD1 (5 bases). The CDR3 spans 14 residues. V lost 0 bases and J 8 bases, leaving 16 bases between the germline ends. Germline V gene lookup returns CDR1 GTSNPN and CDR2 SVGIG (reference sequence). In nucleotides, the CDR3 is TGTGCCTGGAGTGTATCAAGGGGTTCGGGCGGCTACACCTTC. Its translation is CAWSVSRGSGGYTF.

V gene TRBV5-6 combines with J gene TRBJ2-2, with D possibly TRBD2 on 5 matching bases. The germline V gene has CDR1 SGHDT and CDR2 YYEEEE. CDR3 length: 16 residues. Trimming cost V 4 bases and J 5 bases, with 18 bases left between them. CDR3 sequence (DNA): TGTGCCAGCAGCCCCCGGGGAACACGAGGGACCGGGGAGCTGTTTTTT. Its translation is CASSPRGTRGTGELFF.

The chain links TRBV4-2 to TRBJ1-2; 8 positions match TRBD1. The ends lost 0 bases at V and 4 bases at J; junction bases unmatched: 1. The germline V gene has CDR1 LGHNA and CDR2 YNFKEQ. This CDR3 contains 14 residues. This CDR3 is CASSQDGTGYGYTF. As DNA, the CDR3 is TGTGCCAGCAGCCAAGACGGGACAGGCTATGGCTACACCTTC.

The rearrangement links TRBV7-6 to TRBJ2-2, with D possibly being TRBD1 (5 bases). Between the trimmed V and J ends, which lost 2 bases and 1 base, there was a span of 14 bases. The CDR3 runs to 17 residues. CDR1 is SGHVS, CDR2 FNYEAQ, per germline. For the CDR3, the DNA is TGTGCCAGCAGCTTACTCTCCGTGGGGCGGAACACCGGGGAGCTGTTTTTT. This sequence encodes CASSLLSVGRNTGELFF.

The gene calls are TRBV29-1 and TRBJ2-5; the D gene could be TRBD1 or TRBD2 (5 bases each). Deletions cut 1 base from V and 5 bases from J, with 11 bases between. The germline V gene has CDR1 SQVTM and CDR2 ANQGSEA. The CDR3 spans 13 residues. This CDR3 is CSVEVGGYETQYF. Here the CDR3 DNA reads TGCAGCGTTGAAGTTGGGGGATATGAGACCCAGTACTTC.

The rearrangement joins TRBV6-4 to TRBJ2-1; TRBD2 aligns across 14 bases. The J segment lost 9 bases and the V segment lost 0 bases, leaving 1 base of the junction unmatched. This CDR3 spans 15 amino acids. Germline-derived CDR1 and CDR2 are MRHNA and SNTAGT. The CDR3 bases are TGTGCCAGCAGTGACTCGACTAGCGGGGGGGCTGAGCAGTTCTTC. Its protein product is CASSDSTSGGAEQFF.

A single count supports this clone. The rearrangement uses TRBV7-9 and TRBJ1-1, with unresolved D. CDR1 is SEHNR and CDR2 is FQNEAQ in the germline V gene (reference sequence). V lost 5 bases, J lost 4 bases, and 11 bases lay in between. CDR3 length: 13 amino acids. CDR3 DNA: TGTGCCAGCAGCCCCATGGAGCGCACTGAAGCTTTCTTT. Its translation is CASSPMERTEAFF.

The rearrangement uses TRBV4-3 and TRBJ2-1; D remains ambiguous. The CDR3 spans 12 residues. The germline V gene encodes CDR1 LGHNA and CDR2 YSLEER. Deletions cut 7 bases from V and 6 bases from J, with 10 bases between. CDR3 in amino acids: CASTGLRNEQFF. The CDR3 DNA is TGCGCCAGCACCGGGCTCCGCAATGAGCAGTTCTTC.

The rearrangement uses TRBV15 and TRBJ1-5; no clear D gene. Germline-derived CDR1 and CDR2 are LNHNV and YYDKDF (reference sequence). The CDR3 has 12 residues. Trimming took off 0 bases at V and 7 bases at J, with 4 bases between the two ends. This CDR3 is CATSRDDQPQHF. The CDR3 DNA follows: TGTGCCACCAGCAGAGATGACCAGCCCCAGCATTTT.

CDR3 sequence (DNA): TGTGCCAGCAGGGGGGGCGAGCAGTACTTC. Amino acids: CASRGGEQYF. The chain employs TRBV6-5 and TRBJ2-7; the D gene is possibly TRBD2 (6 bases). This CDR3 spans 10 amino acids. Germline lookup yields CDR1 MNHEY and CDR2 SVGAGI. Trimming cost V 6 bases and J 6 bases, with 6 bases left between them.

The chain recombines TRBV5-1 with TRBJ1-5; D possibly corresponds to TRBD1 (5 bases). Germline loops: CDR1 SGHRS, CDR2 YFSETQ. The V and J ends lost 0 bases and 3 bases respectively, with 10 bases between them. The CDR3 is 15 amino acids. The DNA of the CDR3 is TGCGCCAGCAGCTTGGAGGGGACCCTCAATCAGCCCCAGCATTTT. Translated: CASSLEGTLNQPQHF.

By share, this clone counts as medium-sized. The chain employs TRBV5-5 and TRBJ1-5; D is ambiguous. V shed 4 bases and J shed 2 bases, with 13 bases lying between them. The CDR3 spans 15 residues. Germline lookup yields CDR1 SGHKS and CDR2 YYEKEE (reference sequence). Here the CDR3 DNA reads TGTGCCAGCAGCCTGAACTTCGTTGGCAATCAGCCCCAGCATTTT. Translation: CASSLNFVGNQPQHF. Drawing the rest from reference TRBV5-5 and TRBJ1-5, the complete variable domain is DAGVTQSPTHLIKTRGQQVTLRCSPISGHKSVSWYQQVLGQGPQFIFQYYEKEERGRGNFPDRFSARQFPNYSSELNVNALLLGDSALYLCASSLNFVGNQPQHFGDGTRLSIL.

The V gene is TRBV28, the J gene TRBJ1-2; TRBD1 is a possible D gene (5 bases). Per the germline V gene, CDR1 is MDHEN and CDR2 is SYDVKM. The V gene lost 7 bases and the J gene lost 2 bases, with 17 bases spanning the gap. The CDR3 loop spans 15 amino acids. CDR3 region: CASTNMAGLNYGYTF. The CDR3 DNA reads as TGTGCCAGCACAAACATGGCAGGGCTAAACTATGGCTACACCTTC.

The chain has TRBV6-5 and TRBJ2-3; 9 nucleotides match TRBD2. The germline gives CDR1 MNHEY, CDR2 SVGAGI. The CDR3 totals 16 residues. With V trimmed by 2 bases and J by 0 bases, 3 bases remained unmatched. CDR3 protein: CASSYPSGVSTDTQYF. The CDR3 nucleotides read TGTGCCAGCAGTTACCCTAGCGGGGTTAGCACAGATACGCAGTATTTT.

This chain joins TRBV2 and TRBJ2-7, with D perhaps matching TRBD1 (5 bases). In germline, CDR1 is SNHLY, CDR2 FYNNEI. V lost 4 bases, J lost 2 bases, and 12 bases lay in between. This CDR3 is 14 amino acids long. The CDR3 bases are TGTGCCAGCAGTGTAACTCCAGGGCCCTACGAGCAGTACTTC. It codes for CASSVTPGPYEQYF.

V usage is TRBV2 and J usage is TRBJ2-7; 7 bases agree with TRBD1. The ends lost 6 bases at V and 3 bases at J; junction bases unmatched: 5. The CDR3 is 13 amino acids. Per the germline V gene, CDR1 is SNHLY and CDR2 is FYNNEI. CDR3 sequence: CASRATGRYEQYF. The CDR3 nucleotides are TGTGCCAGCAGGGCGACAGGGCGCTACGAGCAGTACTTC.

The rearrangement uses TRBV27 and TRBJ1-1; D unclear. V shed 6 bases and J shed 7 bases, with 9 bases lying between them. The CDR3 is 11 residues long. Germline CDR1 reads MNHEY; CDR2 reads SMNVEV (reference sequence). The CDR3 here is CASSPGGEAFF. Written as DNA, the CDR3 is TGTGCCAGCAGCCCAGGCGGTGAAGCTTTCTTT.